The 29 T cell receptor beta chains presented below share a single source sample, sequenced in a study of graft-versus-host responses after intestinal transplantation. The method was immunoSEQ multiplex PCR; TCRdb's version includes in-frame clones alone and lacks a portion of them. Of about 94,000 clones listed, roughly nine tenths are singletons. Their antigens remain unidentified. Source: unstimulated CD8+ T cells sorted from spleen or lymph node cells, taken before intestinal transplant. These receptors were obtained from a human donor who received an intestinal transplant.

The rearrangement uses TRBV28 and TRBJ1-5, with TRBD1 matching 7 bases. J lost 0 bases, V lost 6 bases, and 5 bases had no gene match. The CDR3 covers 15 residues. Germline lookup yields CDR1 MDHEN and CDR2 SYDVKM. Here the CDR3 reads CASRSPGGSNQPQHF. CDR3 bases: TGTGCCAGCAGAAGTCCAGGGGGTAGCAATCAGCCCCAGCATTTT. The variable domain in full, with the rest retrieved from reference TRBV28 and TRBJ1-5, is DVKVTQSSRYLVKRTGEKVFLECVQDMDHENMFWYRQDPGLGLRLIYFSYDVKMKEKGDIPEGYSVSREKKERFSLILESASTNQTSMYLCASRSPGGSNQPQHFGDGTRLSIL.

This clone was seen just once. The V gene is TRBV30, the J gene TRBJ2-7; 7 positions match TRBD1. Germline V gene lookup returns CDR1 GTSNPN and CDR2 SVGIG (reference sequence). This CDR3 is 12 amino acids long. The J segment lost 4 bases and the V segment lost 7 bases, leaving 7 bases of the junction unmatched. The CDR3 spells CASTGPKYEQYF. The CDR3 DNA reads TGTGCCTCGACAGGGCCTAAGTACGAGCAGTACTTC.

The rearrangement uses TRBV5-1 and TRBJ1-4; D perhaps matches TRBD1 (5 bases). CDR1 is SGHRS and CDR2 is YFSETQ in the germline V gene. The CDR3 spans 15 residues. V lost 0 bases to trimming and J lost 0 bases, with 6 bases between them. CDR3 DNA sequence: TGCGCCAGCAGCTTGGAAGGGGCAACTAATGAAAAACTGTTTTTT. Its protein product is CASSLEGATNEKLFF.

This sequence joins TRBV4-1 and TRBJ2-2, with 9 positions matching TRBD1. From germline, CDR1 is MGHRA and CDR2 YSYEKL. The J segment lost 6 bases and the V segment lost 2 bases, leaving 7 bases of the junction unmatched. The CDR3 totals 16 residues. CDR3 nucleotides: TGCGCCAGCAGCCAACGGGGGACAGGGTATCCCGGGGAGCTGTTTTTT. Protein product: CASSQRGTGYPGELFF.

The chain joins TRBV5-5 to TRBJ1-5, with D hard to call. Germline CDR1 SGHKS, CDR2 YYEKEE (reference sequence). V lost 0 bases and J 11 bases, leaving 18 bases between the germline ends. The CDR3 loop spans 15 amino acids. CDR3 nucleotides: TGTGCCAGCAGCTTGGCCTCGGAGGGTAGTAAGTCCCAGCATTTT. Protein: CASSLASEGSKSQHF. The entire variable domain, with the rest obtained from reference TRBV5-5 and TRBJ1-5, is as follows: DAGVTQSPTHLIKTRGQQVTLRCSPISGHKSVSWYQQVLGQGPQFIFQYYEKEERGRGNFPDRFSARQFPNYSSELNVNALLLGDSALYLCASSLASEGSKSQHFGDGTRLSIL.

The chain uses TRBV27 and TRBJ2-1; possibly TRBD1 for D (5 bases). This CDR3 contains 16 residues. Germline CDR1 and CDR2: MNHEY and SMNVEV (reference sequence). With 5 bases removed from V and 5 bases from J, the gap between germline ends came to 19 bases. The CDR3 bases are TGTGCCAGCAGTCCACAGGCCTCGCAGGAAAACAATGAGCAGTTCTTC. Protein product: CASSPQASQENNEQFF.

The chain is built from TRBV6-1 and TRBJ1-1, with no clear D. V was pared by 1 base and J by 2 bases, with 5 bases between. CDR1 is MNHNS, CDR2 SASEGT, per germline. The CDR3 runs 13 residues. CDR3 sequence (DNA): TGTGCCAGCAGTGAAGGAGGAAACACTGAAGCTTTCTTT. Translated: CASSEGGNTEAFF.

V usage is TRBV30 and J usage is TRBJ2-7; TRBD1 matches 9 bases. Germline trimming cut 5 bases from V and 6 bases from J; bases unmatched to any gene: 14. CDR1 and CDR2 (germline): GTSNPN, SVGIG (reference sequence). The CDR3 consists of 15 residues. The DNA of the CDR3 is TGTGCCTGGGCACCCGGGACAGGGCCCTTAGTCGAGCAGTACTTC. It encodes CAWAPGTGPLVEQYF. The full variable domain, in which reference TRBV30 and TRBJ2-7 provide the parts outside the CDR3, is SQTIHQWPATLVQPVGSPLSLECTVEGTSNPNLYWYRQAAGRGLQLLFYSVGIGQISSEVPQNLSASRPQDRQFILSSKKLLLSDSGFYLCAWAPGTGPLVEQYFGPGTRLTVT.

The chain couples TRBV13 to TRBJ1-1; D not certain. V was cut by 5 bases and J by 1 base, with 5 bases left in between. Germline CDR1 reads PRHDT; CDR2 reads FYEKMQ (reference sequence). The CDR3 covers 12 residues. DNA for the CDR3: TGTGCCAGCAGCCCCAGGAACACTGAAGCTTTCTTT. Protein sequence: CASSPRNTEAFF.

The chain combines TRBV2 with TRBJ2-5, with a tentative D call TRBD1 (6 bases). V was trimmed by 6 bases and J by 7 bases, leaving 21 bases between them. The germline V gene encodes CDR1 SNHLY and CDR2 FYNNEI. The CDR3 sequence is 15 residues long. CDR3 protein: CASREKVQGPPTQYF. In nucleotides, the CDR3 is TGTGCCAGCAGAGAGAAAGTACAGGGACCCCCGACCCAGTACTTC.

The CDR3 DNA reads as TGTGCCAGCAGTTTCACAGGGGGCTATGGCTACACCTTC. Amino acid sequence: CASSFTGGYGYTF. J is TRBJ1-2 and V is TRBV27; 8 nucleotides line up with TRBD1. Germline-derived CDR1 and CDR2 are MNHEY and SMNVEV (reference sequence). Trimming removed 3 bases from V and 4 bases from J; junction bases left unmatched: 1. The CDR3 totals 13 residues.

This rearrangement joins TRBV10-3 to TRBJ1-1; D may be TRBD1 (5 bases). CDR1 and CDR2 (germline): ENHRY, SYGVKD. Deletions cut 5 bases from V and 2 bases from J, with 9 bases between. The CDR3 length is 13 residues. The CDR3 loop is CAISTTDNTEAFF. CDR3 bases: TGTGCCATCAGTACGACAGATAACACTGAAGCTTTCTTT.

V usage is TRBV4-3 and J usage is TRBJ2-4; D perhaps matches TRBD1 (5 bases). The CDR3 covers 15 residues. V was cut by 2 bases and J by 0 bases, with 8 bases left in between. Germline V gives CDR1 LGHNA, CDR2 YSLEER. The CDR3 reads CASSQTGLAKNIQYF. The CDR3, as DNA: TGCGCCAGCAGCCAAACAGGCTTAGCCAAAAACATTCAGTACTTC.

The chain combines TRBV18 with TRBJ2-6; D is possibly TRBD2 (5 bases). CDR1 and CDR2 (germline): KGHSH, LQKENI. The CDR3 totals 17 residues. Trimming took off 6 bases at V and 0 bases at J, with 15 bases between the two ends. The DNA for the CDR3 is TGTGCCAGCTCGAATTCATTGAGGGACTCTGGGGCCAACGTCCTGACTTTC. Its translation: CASSNSLRDSGANVLTF.

The CDR3 nucleotides read TGTGCCAGCAGTGTCCGGGACTACGGCTACAATGAGCAGTTCTTC. Protein: CASSVRDYGYNEQFF. This chain joins TRBV6-1 and TRBJ2-1, with TRBD2 matching 7 bases. Per germline, CDR1 MNHNS and CDR2 SASEGT. Trimming cost V 4 bases and J 3 bases; bases outside gene matches: 6. The CDR3 spans 15 residues.

This chain connects TRBV6-5 to TRBJ1-3, with 7 nucleotides matching TRBD1. V gave up 2 bases and J gave up 7 bases; unmatched junction bases: 2. The CDR3 is made up of 13 amino acids. Germline loops: CDR1 MNHEY, CDR2 SVGAGI. In nucleotides, the CDR3 is TGTGCCAGCAGTTACGAACAGGGGAACACCATATATTTT. Protein sequence: CASSYEQGNTIYF.

The chain uses TRBV4-1 and TRBJ1-6; 9 bases match TRBD1. The V gene end was trimmed by 0 bases and the J gene end by 0 bases; junction bases not matched to a gene: 3. Germline lookup yields CDR1 MGHRA and CDR2 YSYEKL. The CDR3 runs to 18 residues. The CDR3 is CASSQDGTGSSYNSPLHF. The CDR3 DNA follows: TGCGCCAGCAGCCAAGATGGGACAGGGAGCTCCTATAATTCACCCCTCCACTTT.

The V gene is TRBV7-9, the J gene TRBJ2-5; 7 bases map to TRBD1. The end of the DNA aligns better with TRBJ2-7, so the J call may be wrong. Germline CDR1 reads SEHNR; CDR2 reads FQNEAQ (reference sequence). The CDR3 contains 16 residues. The CDR3 sequence is CASSRTNRGSNYEQYF. The CDR3 DNA reads as TGTGCCAGCAGCAGAACTAACAGGGGATCGAACTACGAGCAGTACTTC.

In DNA, the CDR3 is TGTGCCTGGAGGGAGCTAGCGGAGAGCTCCTACGAGCAGTACTTC. Translated: CAWRELAESSYEQYF. J is TRBJ2-7 and V is TRBV30, with 7 bases that match TRBD2. Looked up from germline, CDR1 is GTSNPN and CDR2 is SVGIG (reference sequence). The CDR3 sequence is 15 residues long. V lost 3 bases and J lost 0; bases outside the gene matches: 8.

The chain's CDR3 is CASSKSDRVGGYTF. The DNA for the CDR3 is TGTGCCAGCAGCAAATCGGACAGGGTCGGTGGCTACACCTTC. The V gene is TRBV7-9, the J gene TRBJ1-2, with 8 positions matching TRBD1. The J segment lost 7 bases and the V segment lost 5 bases, leaving 9 bases of the junction unmatched. The CDR3 totals 14 residues. Germline-derived CDR1 and CDR2 are SEHNR and FQNEAQ (reference sequence).

For the CDR3, the DNA is TGTGCCAGCAGCCAAGCCCCAGGTGACAGGGTGCAAGAGACCCAGTACTTC. This encodes CASSQAPGDRVQETQYF. This chain joins TRBV14 and TRBJ2-5, with 7 bases fitting TRBD1. V dropped 1 base and J dropped 2; count of bases not matched to a gene: 10. The length of the CDR3 is 17 residues. Germline CDR1 is SGHDN and CDR2 is FVKESK.

The chain recombines TRBV4-1 with TRBJ2-7, with 13 bases fitting TRBD2. Germline lookup yields CDR1 MGHRA and CDR2 YSYEKL. The CDR3 length is 15 residues. After removal of 1 base from V and 4 bases from J, the junction contained 1 base not matched to a gene. The chain's CDR3 is CASSQGTSGGYEQYF. The CDR3 DNA sequence: TGCGCCAGCAGCCAAGGGACTAGCGGGGGTTACGAGCAGTACTTC.

V and J are TRBV29-1 and TRBJ2-5, with TRBD2 identical over 9 bases. CDR1 SQVTM and CDR2 ANQGSEA come from the germline V gene. V was pared by 4 bases and J by 2 bases, with 8 bases of the junction left unmatched. CDR3 length: 15 amino acids. The CDR3 here is CSVGVPSGGQETQYF. CDR3 coding DNA: TGCAGCGTTGGCGTCCCCAGCGGGGGGCAAGAGACCCAGTACTTC. The complete variable domain, with remaining parts taken from reference TRBV29-1 and TRBJ2-5, reads SAVISQKPSRDICQRGTSLTIQCQVDSQVTMMFWYRQQPGQSLTLIATANQGSEATYESGFVIDKFPISRPNLTFSTLTVSNMSPEDSSIYLCSVGVPSGGQETQYFGPGTRLLVL.

A word on this clone: A junction end diverges from the germline sequence, so it may reflect a read error. This CDR3 reads CAGSGGGGGLGGYTF. The CDR3 coding sequence is TGTGCCGGGAGCGGGGGGGGAGGGGGGCTAGGGGGCTACACCTTC. The gene calls are TRBV30 and TRBJ1-2, with D perhaps matching TRBD1 (6 bases). CDR3 length: 15 residues. Germline assignment: CDR1 GTSNPN and CDR2 SVGIG (reference sequence).

This chain joins TRBV11-2 and TRBJ2-6; 7 bases line up with TRBD1. The V segment lost 5 bases and the J segment 0 bases; nucleotides outside the gene matches: 10. The CDR3 extends over 18 amino acids. Germline loops: CDR1 SGHAT, CDR2 FQNNGV. The CDR3 region has the DNA TGTGCCAGCAGCCCATCCGGACGGGACAGCTCTGGGGCCAACGTCCTGACTTTC. Protein product: CASSPSGRDSSGANVLTF.

The chain is built from TRBV7-2 and TRBJ2-1; D gene ambiguous. The V gene's germline CDR1 is SGHTA and CDR2 FQGNSA. V gave up 0 bases and J gave up 4 bases, with 4 bases separating them. This CDR3 is built from 13 residues. CDR3 residues: CASSLARYNEQFF. In DNA form, the CDR3 reads TGTGCCAGCAGCTTAGCGAGATACAATGAGCAGTTCTTC.

This chain links TRBV4-1 with TRBJ2-5, with 15 bases identical to TRBD2. Germline loops: CDR1 MGHRA, CDR2 YSYEKL. With 1 base clipped from V and 5 bases from J, the junction kept 8 bases outside the gene matches. This CDR3 has 18 amino acids. The CDR3 coding sequence is TGCGCCAGCAGCCAAGGAGTTCCAGGACTAGCGGGGGGGGAGACCCAGTACTTC. This translates into CASSQGVPGLAGGETQYF.

The chain recombines TRBV29-1 with TRBJ2-3; no firm D call. The CDR3 length is 13 residues. With 4 bases removed from V and 9 bases from J, the gap between germline ends came to 17 bases. The germline V gene encodes CDR1 SQVTM and CDR2 ANQGSEA. The CDR3 DNA sequence: TGCAGCGTTGCTGAGATTAATACGATCACGCAGTATTTT. This gives the protein CSVAEINTITQYF.

This clone was picked up one time. This sequence joins TRBV4-1 and TRBJ1-4, with D unresolved. The CDR3 extends over 14 amino acids. The V gene's germline CDR1 is MGHRA and CDR2 YSYEKL. V was pared by 1 base and J by 8 bases, with 11 bases between. CDR3 residues: CASSQVGGNEKLFF. CDR3 nucleotides: TGCGCCAGCAGCCAAGTAGGCGGGAACGAAAAACTGTTTTTT.